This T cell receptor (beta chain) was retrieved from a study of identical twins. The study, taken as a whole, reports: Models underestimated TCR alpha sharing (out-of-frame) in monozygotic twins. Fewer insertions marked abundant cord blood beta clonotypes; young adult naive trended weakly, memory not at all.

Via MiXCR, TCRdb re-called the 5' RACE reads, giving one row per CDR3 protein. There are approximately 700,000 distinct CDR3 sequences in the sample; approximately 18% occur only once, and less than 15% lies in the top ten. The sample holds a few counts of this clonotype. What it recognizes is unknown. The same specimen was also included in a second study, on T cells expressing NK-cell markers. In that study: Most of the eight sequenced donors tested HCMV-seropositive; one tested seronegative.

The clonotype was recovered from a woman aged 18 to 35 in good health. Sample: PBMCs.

The CDR3 spells CASSVGRNSPLHF. As DNA, the CDR3 is TGTGCCAGCAGCGTAGGGAGGAATTCACCCCTCCACTTT. The rearrangement uses TRBV9 and TRBJ1-6; D is ambiguous. This CDR3 region has 13 residues. The germline V and J ends were trimmed by 0 bases and 7 bases, with 5 bases remaining between them. Germline lookup yields CDR1 SGDLS and CDR2 YYNGEE.